Presented here are 14 T cell receptor beta chains from one specimen sequenced in a study of cytomegalovirus exposure and HLA in healthy donors. The PCR used 60 Vbeta and 13 Jbeta primers. TCRdb's table, derived via immunoSEQ multiplex PCR, lists solely in-frame clones and lacks some. The data hold tens of thousands of clones, with 78% observed a single time. Sequences were obtained from PBMCs. These receptors were taken from a male donor in good health and CMV-seropositive.

This chain links TRBV6-1 with TRBJ1-2; the match to TRBD1 covers 9 bases. Trimming cost V 4 bases and J 2 bases; bases outside gene matches: 5. This CDR3 has 15 amino acids. Germline CDR1 reads MNHNS; CDR2 reads SASEGT. The CDR3 DNA reads as TGTGCCAGCAGTGGTCCCGGGACAGGGAACTATGGCTACACCTTC. It codes for CASSGPGTGNYGYTF.

V is TRBV27 and J is TRBJ2-6; no clear D. Between the trimmed V and J ends, which lost 5 bases and 2 bases, there was a span of 10 bases. CDR1 is MNHEY, CDR2 SMNVEV, per germline (reference sequence). This CDR3 is built from 15 residues. The CDR3 reads CASSEQFTGANVLTF. The CDR3 DNA is TGTGCCAGCAGTGAACAGTTCACTGGGGCCAACGTCCTGACTTTC. Full variable domain (outside the CDR3, taken from reference TRBV27 and TRBJ2-6): EAQVTQNPRYLITVTGKKLTVTCSQNMNHEYMSWYRQDPGLGLRQIYYSMNVEVTDKGDVPEGYKVSRKEKRNFPLILESPSPNQTSLYFCASSEQFTGANVLTFGAGSRLTVL.

The J gene is TRBJ2-7, the V gene TRBV7-6; 7 bases are a match to TRBD1. The CDR3 runs to 14 residues. Germline-derived CDR1 and CDR2 are SGHVS and FNYEAQ. V lost 5 bases to trimming and J lost 5 bases; unmatched junction nucleotides: 9. The CDR3 reads CASSRRQGAHEQYF. CDR3 DNA sequence: TGTGCCAGCAGCCGTAGACAGGGAGCCCACGAGCAGTACTTC.

The chain uses TRBV9 and TRBJ1-1, with 8 positions matching TRBD1. V shed 4 bases, J shed 6 bases, and the junction held 8 bases outside the gene matches. Germline V gene data show CDR1 as SGDLS and CDR2 as YYNGEE. The CDR3 loop spans 14 amino acids. The CDR3 sequence: CASSLTTGAPEAFF. CDR3 nucleotide sequence: TGTGCCAGCAGCCTCACGACAGGGGCTCCTGAAGCTTTCTTT.

The chain employs TRBV18 and TRBJ1-5, with 7 nucleotides matching TRBD1. Germline V gives CDR1 KGHSH, CDR2 LQKENI. Germline trimming cut 2 bases from V and 7 bases from J; bases unmatched to any gene: 2. The CDR3 is 13 amino acids. The CDR3 here is CASSPLGGQPQHF. CDR3 bases: TGTGCCAGCTCACCATTAGGGGGCCAGCCCCAGCATTTT.

This clone was observed once. V is TRBV28 and J is TRBJ2-7; 13 nucleotides match TRBD2. The V gene's germline CDR1 is MDHEN and CDR2 SYDVKM. The CDR3 totals 14 residues. Trimming removed 5 bases from V and 6 bases from J; junction bases left unmatched: 4. CDR3 bases: TGTGCCAGCAGTCCCAGACTAGCGGGAGGCGAGCAGTACTTC. Its translation: CASSPRLAGGEQYF.

The chain carries TRBV6-1 and TRBJ2-1; 11 bases are shared with TRBD2. Losses at the gene ends were 4 bases for V and 4 bases for J; bases not matched to a gene: 9. There are 17 residues in the CDR3. Germline CDR1 is MNHNS and CDR2 is SASEGT. The CDR3 sequence: CASSVGLAGGPYNEQFF. CDR3 DNA sequence: TGTGCCAGCAGTGTTGGGCTAGCGGGAGGCCCATACAATGAGCAGTTCTTC.

The chain uses TRBV10-3 and TRBJ2-5; a weak D match, TRBD2 (5 bases). The V and J ends lost 5 bases and 7 bases respectively, with 14 bases between them. Per the germline V gene, CDR1 is ENHRY and CDR2 is SYGVKD. The CDR3 is 13 residues long. The CDR3 DNA reads TGTGCCATCAGTACTAGAAATTCAGCGACCCAGTACTTC. This sequence encodes CAISTRNSATQYF.

The rearrangement joins TRBV19 to TRBJ1-1; D unresolved. The V end lost 7 bases, the J end lost 4 bases, and 10 bases lay between the germline ends. Germline V gene sequence: CDR1 LNHDA, CDR2 SQIVND (reference sequence). CDR3 length: 12 amino acids. The CDR3 nucleotides read TGTGCCAGTACTCTAGTGGGCACTGAAGCTTTCTTT. Residues: CASTLVGTEAFF.

This clone has a single count. CDR3 nucleotides: TGTGCCAGCAGTCCGGAGGGACTAGCGGGAGGGCCGAGCACCGGGGAGCTGTTTTTT. Translated, it gives CASSPEGLAGGPSTGELFF. The chain joins TRBV28 to TRBJ2-2, with 16 bases identical to TRBD2. Losses at the gene ends were 5 bases for V and 4 bases for J; bases not matched to a gene: 10. Germline V CDR1 and CDR2: MDHEN, SYDVKM. The CDR3 loop spans 19 amino acids.

This clone was observed a single time. The CDR3 nucleotides are TGTGCCAGCAGCCAAGATATGGCGGGAGCTAACACCGGGGAGCTGTTTTTT. The encoded protein is CASSQDMAGANTGELFF. The chain combines TRBV4-2 with TRBJ2-2; 7 bases line up with TRBD2. The germline V gene encodes CDR1 LGHNA and CDR2 YNFKEQ. V was clipped by 0 bases and J by 2 bases; unmatched bases: 6. The CDR3 consists of 17 residues.

The rearrangement links TRBV6-6 to TRBJ2-7, with TRBD1 matching over 12 bases. The CDR3 covers 15 residues. Germline assignment: CDR1 MNHNY and CDR2 SVGAGI (reference sequence). J lost 4 bases, V lost 5 bases, and 6 bases had no gene match. The DNA of the CDR3 is TGTGCCAGCAGTGCCCCGGGACAGGGGGCTTACGAGCAGTACTTC. It yields the protein CASSAPGQGAYEQYF.

The gene calls are TRBV11-2 and TRBJ1-4; tentatively, D is TRBD1 (5 bases). This CDR3 has 16 residues. V was shortened by 0 bases and J by 4 bases, with 12 bases between the two germline ends. The germline V gene has CDR1 SGHAT and CDR2 FQNNGV. In DNA form, the CDR3 reads TGTGCCAGCAGCTTAGAGGGGCGGGGTTATAATGAAAAACTGTTTTTT. Translating gives CASSLEGRGYNEKLFF.

V usage is TRBV30 and J usage is TRBJ1-5; 7 positions agree with TRBD1. There are 14 residues in the CDR3. The V gene end was trimmed by 2 bases and the J gene end by 2 bases; junction bases not matched to a gene: 3. Germline assignment: CDR1 GTSNPN and CDR2 SVGIG (reference sequence). The CDR3 here is CAWSRGTGNQPQHF. The CDR3 DNA reads TGTGCCTGGAGTCGGGGGACAGGCAATCAGCCCCAGCATTTT.